Below, 30 T cell receptor beta chains from the same sample are listed, as sequenced in a study of cytomegalovirus exposure and HLA in healthy donors. Generated by immunoSEQ multiplex PCR, the TCRdb table keeps only in-frame clones and is missing some. In the table there are 120,000 or so clones, 95% to 96% of which are singletons. The sample comprised PBMCs. The receptors were sampled from a man younger than 35 in good health and CMV-seronegative.

This chain joins TRBV7-9 and TRBJ2-1, with TRBD2 matching 16 bases. V dropped 3 bases and J dropped 0; count of bases not matched to a gene: 5. CDR1 and CDR2 from the germline V gene are SEHNR and FQNEAQ (reference sequence). The CDR3 runs 19 residues. CDR3 region: CASSFPGLAGGYSYNEQFF. The CDR3 DNA is TGTGCCAGCAGCTTCCCGGGACTAGCGGGAGGGTACTCCTACAATGAGCAGTTCTTC.

V usage is TRBV29-1 and J usage is TRBJ2-5; D call uncertain. The CDR3 sequence is 10 residues long. The ends were cut back, 5 bases at V and 5 bases at J, with 6 bases in the middle. Germline V CDR1 and CDR2: SQVTM, ANQGSEA. CDR3 sequence reads: CSVRVETQYF. CDR3 nucleotide sequence: TGCAGCGTTCGGGTGGAGACCCAGTACTTC.

This rearrangement joins TRBV5-1 to TRBJ2-1; possibly TRBD2 for D (5 bases). The CDR3 is made up of 14 amino acids. V was shortened by 0 bases and J by 5 bases, with 9 bases between the two germline ends. The germline gives CDR1 SGHRS, CDR2 YFSETQ. Written as DNA, the CDR3 is TGCGCCAGCAGCTTGGAAGCGGACCACAATGAGCAGTTCTTC. Residues: CASSLEADHNEQFF.

This chain connects TRBV13 to TRBJ2-7; the match to TRBD2 covers 14 bases. This CDR3 has 17 amino acids. Germline assignment: CDR1 PRHDT and CDR2 FYEKMQ (reference sequence). Unmatched junction bases numbered 12, after V lost 4 bases and J lost 7 bases. CDR3 loop: CASSSTGTSGSLREQYF. The DNA of the CDR3 is TGTGCCAGCAGCTCCACCGGGACTAGCGGGAGTCTGAGGGAGCAGTACTTC.

Written as DNA, the CDR3 is TGTGCCAGCAGTGACGTAGCTAACTATGGCTACACCTTC. Its translation is CASSDVANYGYTF. V usage is TRBV6-4 and J usage is TRBJ1-2; the D is unclear. Germline CDR1 and CDR2: MRHNA and SNTAGT. The ends were cut back, 2 bases at V and 0 bases at J, with 4 bases in the middle. This CDR3 comprises 13 residues.

The chain links TRBV7-2 to TRBJ1-1; D is possibly TRBD1 (5 bases). V lost 7 bases to trimming and J lost 1 base, with 13 bases between them. Germline-derived CDR1 and CDR2 are SGHTA and FQGNSA. The CDR3 runs 14 residues. For the CDR3, the DNA is TGTGCCAGCACCCAGGGTCAGAGGAACACTGAAGCTTTCTTT. Protein: CASTQGQRNTEAFF.

This clone was seen just once. This chain joins TRBV20-1 and TRBJ2-3; D remains ambiguous. Trimming took 5 bases from V and 10 from J, leaving 13 bases between them. The germline V gene encodes CDR1 DFQATT and CDR2 SNEGSKA (reference sequence). CDR3 size: 11 residues. CDR3 DNA: TGCAGTGCTGCGTCGGAGCTCGCGCAGTATTTT. It translates to CSAASELAQYF.

V usage is TRBV21-1 and J usage is TRBJ2-7; no DNA check was done on the table's D call, TRBD1. TRBV21-1 is reported as a pseudogene. The CDR3 length is 12 residues. DNA for the CDR3: TGTGCCAGCAGCAAAGACACCTACGAGCAGTACTTC. This codes for CASSKDTYEQYF.

The chain recombines TRBV30 with TRBJ1-5; 7 nucleotides agree with TRBD1. The CDR3 is 13 residues long. V lost 5 bases, J lost 6 bases, and 7 bases stayed unmatched. Germline loops: CDR1 GTSNPN, CDR2 SVGIG (reference sequence). The CDR3 loop reads CAWAGGKGQPQHF. CDR3 bases: TGTGCCTGGGCAGGGGGGAAAGGTCAGCCCCAGCATTTT.

The J gene is TRBJ2-7, the V gene TRBV6-4, with D possibly TRBD2 on 6 matching bases. The CDR3 extends over 16 amino acids. The V gene lost 2 bases and the J gene lost 2 bases, with 16 bases spanning the gap. From germline, CDR1 is MRHNA and CDR2 SNTAGT. DNA of the CDR3: TGTGCCAGCAGTGACAACGCCGGGACTTCCACCTACGAGCAGTACTTC. This translates into CASSDNAGTSTYEQYF.

Only one count was recorded for this clone. The rearrangement links TRBV11-3 to TRBJ2-7; a weak D match, TRBD1 (5 bases). This CDR3 spans 14 amino acids. V lost 3 bases and J 2 bases, leaving 11 bases between the germline ends. Germline values: CDR1 SGHNT, CDR2 YENEEA. The CDR3 protein is CASSFGMDTYEQYF. The CDR3 DNA reads as TGTGCCAGCAGCTTTGGGATGGACACCTACGAGCAGTACTTC.

The J gene is TRBJ1-1, the V gene TRBV7-2; D ambiguous. The CDR3 extends over 13 amino acids. Germline assignment: CDR1 SGHTA and CDR2 FQGNSA. The ends were cut back, 5 bases at V and 4 bases at J, with 11 bases in the middle. This chain's CDR3 is CASSPGRSTEAFF. The CDR3 DNA is TGTGCCAGCAGCCCCGGTCGATCCACTGAAGCTTTCTTT.

With regard to this clone: Other DNA sequences in this sample translate to the same CDR3. The J gene is TRBJ1-1, the V gene TRBV18; D might be TRBD1 (6 bases). Trimming left V 3 bases short and J 5 bases short, with 7 bases between. There are 12 residues in the CDR3. Germline CDR1 and CDR2: KGHSH and LQKENI. The CDR3 is CASSPGATEAFF. The CDR3, as DNA: TGTGCCAGCTCACCGGGGGCTACTGAAGCTTTCTTT.

This clone was recorded only once. This chain links TRBV6-5 with TRBJ1-2, with D maybe TRBD1 (6 bases). Germline V gene data show CDR1 as MNHEY and CDR2 as SVGAGI. Trimming cost V 0 bases and J 1 base, with 6 bases left between them. This CDR3 contains 14 residues. This CDR3 reads CASSYSDSNYGYTF. In DNA, the CDR3 is TGTGCCAGCAGTTACTCGGACAGTAACTATGGCTACACCTTC.

This CDR3 reads CAVGRGTQYF. The CDR3 region has the DNA TGTGCCGTCGGCCGAGGGACCCAGTACTTC. V gene TRBV6-5 combines with J gene TRBJ2-5; no definite D call. This CDR3 spans 10 amino acids. V was trimmed by 11 bases and J by 7 bases, leaving 11 bases between them. Germline CDR1 is MNHEY and CDR2 is SVGAGI.

The chain has TRBV7-9 and TRBJ2-7; 10 bases match TRBD2. With 6 bases clipped from V and 1 base from J, the junction kept 12 bases outside the gene matches. This CDR3 is built from 17 residues. Germline assignment: CDR1 SEHNR and CDR2 FQNEAQ (reference sequence). As DNA, the CDR3 is TGTGCCAGCAGGCCGAAGGCCACTAGCGGGAATTCCTACGAGCAGTACTTC. Translated: CASRPKATSGNSYEQYF.

The chain employs TRBV9 and TRBJ1-3; 12 bases align to TRBD1. J was trimmed by 8 bases and V by 1 base; bases with no gene match: 7. Germline V gives CDR1 SGDLS, CDR2 YYNGEE. This CDR3 region has 16 residues. In DNA form, the CDR3 reads TGTGCCAGCAGCGTAAGGGACAGGGGGCTAAGGGACACCATATATTTT. Residues: CASSVRDRGLRDTIYF. Together with reference TRBV9 and TRBJ1-3, the CDR3 gives the full variable domain: DSGVTQTPKHLITATGQRVTLRCSPRSGDLSVYWYQQSLDQGLQFLIQYYNGEERAKGNILERFSAQQFPDLHSELNLSSLELGDSALYFCASSVRDRGLRDTIYFGEGSWLTVV.

The V and J genes are TRBV4-3 and TRBJ1-2; 8 bases align to TRBD1. Germline V gives CDR1 LGHNA, CDR2 YSLEER. The CDR3 consists of 12 residues. With V trimmed by 10 bases and J by 6 bases, 7 bases remained unmatched. CDR3 nucleotide sequence: TGCGCCACCCAGGGGGCAGGAGATGGCTACACCTTC. This gives the protein CATQGAGDGYTF.

This clone showed up just once. The chain employs TRBV5-4 and TRBJ2-5, with 10 bases lining up with TRBD2. CDR3 length: 14 residues. CDR1 and CDR2 from the germline V gene are SGHNT and YYREEE (reference sequence). J was trimmed by 9 bases and V by 2 bases; bases with no gene match: 7. The CDR3 nucleotides read TGTGCCAGCAGCTTCCCTAGCGGGAGCCCCGCCCAGTACTTC. Translated: CASSFPSGSPAQYF.

The rearrangement links TRBV27 to TRBJ2-6, with TRBD1 matching over 10 bases. CDR1 and CDR2 (germline): MNHEY, SMNVEV (reference sequence). The trim removed 11 bases at V and 2 bases at J, leaving 3 bases unmatched. The CDR3 contains 14 residues. CDR3 region: CASGQGAGANVLTF. In DNA, the CDR3 is TGTGCCTCCGGACAGGGGGCTGGGGCCAACGTCCTGACTTTC.

The chain combines TRBV19 with TRBJ1-3; 8 positions match TRBD1. Germline-derived CDR1 and CDR2 are LNHDA and SQIVND (reference sequence). Trimming cost V 5 bases and J 2 bases; bases outside gene matches: 8. The CDR3 contains 16 residues. In DNA, the CDR3 is TGTGCCAGTAGTCGGATACAGGGACAGGCTGGAAACACCATATATTTT. Protein: CASSRIQGQAGNTIYF. The whole variable domain, remainder taken from reference TRBV19 and TRBJ1-3, is DGGITQSPKYLFRKEGQNVTLSCEQNLNHDAMYWYRQDPGQGLRLIYYSQIVNDFQKGDIAEGYSVSREKKESFPLTVTSAQKNPTAFYLCASSRIQGQAGNTIYFGEGSWLTVV.

The gene calls are TRBV29-1 and TRBJ1-1; the D is unclear. The CDR3 is made up of 15 amino acids. The germline V gene encodes CDR1 SQVTM and CDR2 ANQGSEA. Trimming stripped 4 bases from V and 1 base from J, with 16 bases between. The CDR3 nucleotides read TGCAGCGTTGTGGAGGGCCCAGTTACGAACACTGAAGCTTTCTTT. This encodes CSVVEGPVTNTEAFF.

CDR3 in DNA: TGCGCCAGCAGCCAAGAGGGAGAGGGGAGGGGGGAGCAGTACTTC. Translating gives CASSQEGEGRGEQYF. The V and J genes are TRBV4-3 and TRBJ2-7, with D possibly matching TRBD2 (7 bases). The V gene lost 0 bases and the J gene lost 7 bases, with 16 bases spanning the gap. This CDR3 contains 15 residues. Looked up from germline, CDR1 is LGHNA and CDR2 is YSLEER.

The gene calls are TRBV30 and TRBJ2-1; TRBD2 is a possible D gene (6 bases). This CDR3 has 14 residues. Germline CDR1 reads GTSNPN; CDR2 reads SVGIG (reference sequence). V shed 5 bases and J shed 9 bases, with 20 bases lying between them. The CDR3, as DNA: TGTGCCTGGGGGGCGGGGACCTACAATCGTGAGCAGTTCTTC. As protein: CAWGAGTYNREQFF. Complete variable domain (other parts from reference TRBV30 and TRBJ2-1): SQTIHQWPATLVQPVGSPLSLECTVEGTSNPNLYWYRQAAGRGLQLLFYSVGIGQISSEVPQNLSASRPQDRQFILSSKKLLLSDSGFYLCAWGAGTYNREQFFGPGTRLTVL.

The chain carries TRBV9 and TRBJ2-5; perhaps TRBD2 as D (5 bases). The CDR3 is 14 residues long. Between the trimmed V and J ends, which lost 3 bases and 5 bases, there was a span of 14 bases. Germline CDR1 is SGDLS and CDR2 is YYNGEE. This chain's CDR3 is CASSASLRAETQYF. CDR3 sequence (DNA): TGTGCCAGCAGCGCTAGCCTCCGGGCGGAGACCCAGTACTTC.

V usage is TRBV28 and J usage is TRBJ2-3; no clear D gene. The CDR3 runs 16 residues. The V end was cut by 5 bases, the J end by 1 base, with 16 bases between. In germline, CDR1 is MDHEN, CDR2 SYDVKM. The CDR3 reads CASSPLEAVGTDTQYF. The CDR3 nucleotides are TGTGCCAGCAGTCCGCTTGAGGCGGTCGGCACAGATACGCAGTATTTT.

Turning to this clone: The same CDR3 is also encoded by other DNA sequences in this sample. The rearrangement joins TRBV9 to TRBJ2-1, with 10 nucleotides matching TRBD2. The CDR3 spans 14 residues. Germline lookup yields CDR1 SGDLS and CDR2 YYNGEE. Losses at the gene ends were 4 bases for V and 7 bases for J; bases not matched to a gene: 5. CDR3 residues: CASSPSGRGNEQFF. CDR3 coding DNA: TGTGCCAGCAGCCCTAGCGGGAGAGGTAATGAGCAGTTCTTC. Full variable domain (rest looked up from reference TRBV9 and TRBJ2-1): DSGVTQTPKHLITATGQRVTLRCSPRSGDLSVYWYQQSLDQGLQFLIQYYNGEERAKGNILERFSAQQFPDLHSELNLSSLELGDSALYFCASSPSGRGNEQFFGPGTRLTVL.

The chain uses TRBV29-1 and TRBJ2-3; TRBD2 aligns across 14 bases. Germline V lookup: CDR1 SQVTM, CDR2 ANQGSEA. The CDR3 totals 15 residues. J gave up 3 bases and V 1 base, and 0 bases lay outside the gene matches. The CDR3 spells CSVEGLAGGTDTQYF. The CDR3 DNA is TGCAGCGTTGAAGGACTAGCGGGAGGGACAGATACGCAGTATTTT.

The chain joins TRBV6-5 to TRBJ2-1; tentatively, D is TRBD1 (6 bases). The CDR3 extends over 15 amino acids. Germline lookup yields CDR1 MNHEY and CDR2 SVGAGI. Trimming removed 5 bases at V and 0 bases at J, with 11 bases between. The DNA for the CDR3 is TGTGCCAGCAGTGTTCAGGGGCCCTCCTACAATGAGCAGTTCTTC. Protein sequence: CASSVQGPSYNEQFF.

The chain carries TRBV5-6 and TRBJ1-2; D is unresolved. Per the germline V gene, CDR1 is SGHDT and CDR2 is YYEEEE. The CDR3 loop spans 14 amino acids. Trimming removed 2 bases from V and 8 bases from J, with 16 bases in between. The CDR3: CASSFLEDREGYTF. Here the CDR3 DNA reads TGTGCCAGCAGCTTTCTAGAAGACCGGGAAGGCTACACCTTC.